Listed below are T cell receptor beta chains from one sample, sequenced in a study of T cells in Graves' hyperthyroidism and ophthalmopathy. TCRdb ran MiXCR on the multiplex PCR reads and lists one entry per CDR3 protein. The sample holds some 580,000 distinct CDR3 sequences, more than 15% seen once. Sequencing was performed on blood. These receptors all come from a woman aged 40 to 50 with Graves' ophthalmopathy. CDR3s include the opening cysteine and the closing phenylalanine or tryptophan. The D gene is left open where the match is weak.

d_call	v_call	j_call	cdr3_aa
.	TRBV2	TRBJ1-3	CASSEESYSGNTIYF
.	TRBV4-1	TRBJ1-3	CASSQDDTGSGNTIYF
.	TRBV4-1	TRBJ2-3	CASSPPRGTQYF
TRBD2	TRBV27	TRBJ2-7	CASRGLAGFDEQYF
.	TRBV9	TRBJ1-1	CASSYSGGANTEAFF
TRBD1	TRBV2	TRBJ1-4	CASRAGTGAEKLFF
.	TRBV18	TRBJ2-7	CASSPAYSYEQYF
.	TRBV30	TRBJ1-2	CAWSVLRAGGYTF
TRBD2	TRBV7-9	TRBJ2-3	CASSKLYGGDTDTQYF
.	TRBV12-3/TRBV12-4	TRBJ2-7	CASSRNMPLTYEQYF
TRBD2	TRBV6-5	TRBJ2-4	CASSYAGLGGFEIQYF
TRBD2	TRBV18	TRBJ2-1	CASSPYTSGSDEQFF
TRBD1	TRBV5-1	TRBJ1-1	CASSMGQSNTEAFF
TRBD2	TRBV2	TRBJ2-3	CASSEQPSGRFWDTQYF
TRBD1	TRBV5-1	TRBJ2-2	CASSVGQGGGELFF
.	TRBV18	TRBJ2-7	CASSPQDGEEQYF
.	TRBV5-1	TRBJ2-5	CASSPNGRYQETQYF
.	TRBV7-9	TRBJ2-6	CATPGRGPETSGANVLTF
TRBD2	TRBV28	TRBJ2-7	CASSQGGLAGAYEQYF
.	TRBV20-1	TRBJ1-4	CSARSGGNEKLFF
TRBD2	TRBV19	TRBJ2-1	CASSISSGTYNEQFF
.	TRBV7-6	TRBJ1-6	CASSLERGDNSPLHF
.	TRBV4-2	TRBJ2-3	CASSQDGPDTQYF
.	TRBV2	TRBJ2-1	CASSETPASYNEQFF
TRBD1	TRBV20-1	TRBJ1-2	CSATGTGPRGYTF
.	TRBV2	TRBJ2-1	CASSPQGPSSYNEQFF
.	TRBV6-5	TRBJ2-3	CASSFDRTTDTQYF
.	TRBV20-1	TRBJ2-7	CSARDWGRGRGDEQYF
TRBD1	TRBV12-3/TRBV12-4	TRBJ1-2	CASSSDRVYYGYTF
.	TRBV2	TRBJ2-7	CASSDRVPYEQYF
TRBD1	TRBV11-2	TRBJ2-3	CASSSGTGWSFSTDTQYF
.	TRBV14	TRBJ2-7	CASSQGGGLVEQYF
.	TRBV2	TRBJ2-3	CASSSLGRLSTDTQYF
.	TRBV3-1	TRBJ2-1	CASSHLRAYGQFF
.	TRBV7-2	TRBJ1-1	CASSLVPQGRGTEAFF
.	TRBV11-2	TRBJ1-2	CASSFGEGWGYTF
TRBD2	TRBV7-3	TRBJ2-5	CASSFLAGGRETQYF
.	TRBV5-1	TRBJ2-3	CASSILAETTDTQYF
TRBD2	TRBV11-2	TRBJ2-7	CASSPGGGSREQYF
.	TRBV30	TRBJ2-3	CAWSVVSASTDTQYF
.	TRBV27	TRBJ2-3	CARPHRGPLHTDTQYF
TRBD1	TRBV2	TRBJ1-5	CASTRTGDQPQHF
.	TRBV28	TRBJ1-2	CANYGNYGYTF
.	TRBV2	TRBJ1-1	CASKSNRGAGEAFF
TRBD1	TRBV28	TRBJ2-7	CASSSRTGLDEQYF
.	TRBV6-5	TRBJ1-1	CASSYSGSENTEAFF
.	TRBV9	TRBJ1-2	CASSVDQGGGYTF
TRBD1	TRBV19	TRBJ2-7	CASSTTGTASSYEEYF
.	TRBV7-9	TRBJ1-1	CASSSQAAMNTEAFF
TRBD2	TRBV5-1	TRBJ2-1	CASSLGSGLAGRNEQFF
TRBD1	TRBV19	TRBJ1-2	CASNGGQSYGYTF
.	TRBV14	TRBJ1-1	CASSQTGTNTEAFF
.	TRBV11-2	TRBJ1-2	CASSLDLGGGYTF
.	TRBV20-1	TRBJ1-1	CSARSAGITEAFF
.	TRBV27	TRBJ2-3	CASQLSQVSGTQYF